The 10 T cell receptor beta chains below all came from one sample that was sequenced in a study of blood T cell repertoires in COVID-19 (dated by TCRdb to about 2020). Library creation used the immunoSEQ multiplex PCR assay. The source is immuneACCESS, and TCRdb retained only in-frame sequences with V and J called. Part of the clones is not carried over; for the studies checked, unresolved V genes explain less than half of this, and the remainder is unexplained. This sample lists about 98,000 clones; roughly 85% were detected once. The ten largest make up 4% to 5% of the sample. Sample: peripheral blood. The receptors derive from an older man with acute or convalescent COVID-19.

The V call is TRBV6-5, the J call TRBJ2-3; D not resolved. Trimming took off 5 bases at V and 2 bases at J, with 8 bases between the two ends. This CDR3 has 13 amino acids. Germline V gene sequence: CDR1 MNHEY, CDR2 SVGAGI. In nucleotides, the CDR3 is TGTGCCAGCAGTAACGGGTACACAGATACGCAGTATTTT. It is translated as CASSNGYTDTQYF.

This rearrangement joins TRBV6-5 to TRBJ1-2, with TRBD1 as a possible D gene (5 bases). V was pared by 5 bases and J by 4 bases, with 14 bases between. CDR1 is MNHEY, CDR2 SVGAGI, per germline. The CDR3 has 14 residues. The DNA of the CDR3 is TGTGCCAGCAGTCCCGGTGGGGCGAGCTATGGCTACACCTTC. Encoded protein: CASSPGGASYGYTF.

The rearrangement links TRBV7-8 to TRBJ2-7; tentative D call: TRBD1 (6 bases). V lost 3 bases, J lost 3 bases, and 18 bases lay in between. Per the germline V gene, CDR1 is SGHVS and CDR2 is FQNEAQ. CDR3 length equals 16 residues. The CDR3 DNA sequence: TGTGCCAGCAGCTTGAACGCAGGGGCGGAGGTCTACGAGCAGTACTTC. This sequence encodes CASSLNAGAEVYEQYF.

V gene TRBV30 combines with J gene TRBJ1-2, with 12 bases lining up with TRBD1. V lost 0 bases and J lost 8; bases outside the gene matches: 10. Germline CDR1 and CDR2: GTSNPN and SVGIG (reference sequence). The length of the CDR3 is 16 residues. The CDR3 reads CAWSVLPGQGAVGYTF. CDR3 bases: TGTGCCTGGAGTGTACTCCCGGGACAGGGGGCGGTAGGCTACACCTTC.

In this sample, this clone turned up a few times. The J gene is TRBJ2-4, the V gene TRBV28, with D possibly being TRBD1 (5 bases). Germline V gene sequence: CDR1 MDHEN, CDR2 SYDVKM. The CDR3 consists of 15 residues. V lost 4 bases and J 2 bases, leaving 12 bases between the germline ends. CDR3 region: CASSSSQGSKNIQYF. For the CDR3, the DNA is TGTGCCAGCAGTTCCTCTCAGGGCTCCAAAAACATTCAGTACTTC.

This clone appeared once. The chain recombines TRBV5-6 with TRBJ1-3, with 7 positions matching TRBD1. CDR3 length equals 16 residues. Germline V gene lookup returns CDR1 SGHDT and CDR2 YYEEEE. The V and J ends lost 1 base and 1 base, in that order; junction bases with no gene match: 5. CDR3 bases: TGTGCCAGCAGCTTGAACAGGGGTATTTCTGGAAACACCATATATTTT. Its translation: CASSLNRGISGNTIYF.

This clone appeared once. The J gene is TRBJ2-5, the V gene TRBV7-8; no definite D call. The CDR3 has 14 residues. CDR1 SGHVS and CDR2 FQNEAQ come from the germline V gene. V lost 0 bases, J lost 2 bases, and 7 bases lay in between. CDR3 residues: CASSLASQQETQYF. The CDR3 DNA follows: TGTGCCAGCAGCTTAGCATCGCAGCAAGAGACCCAGTACTTC. Supplemented by reference TRBV7-8 and TRBJ2-5, the full variable domain reads GAGVSQSPRYKVAKRGQDVALRCDPISGHVSLFWYQQALGQGPEFLTYFQNEAQLDKSGLPSDRFFAERPEGSVSTLKIQRTQQEDSAVYLCASSLASQQETQYFGPGTRLLVL.

V and J are TRBV6-5 and TRBJ2-4, with 8 nucleotides matching TRBD2. The germline V gene has CDR1 MNHEY and CDR2 SVGAGI. The V and J ends lost 6 bases and 7 bases, in that order; junction bases with no gene match: 8. CDR3 size: 14 residues. The CDR3 region is CASSLTSGVNIQYF. The CDR3 DNA follows: TGTGCCAGCAGCCTAACTAGCGGTGTTAACATTCAGTACTTC.

This clone has only one observation. The chain recombines TRBV21-1 with TRBJ2-7; the tabulated D call, TRBD1, remains unverified against the DNA. TRBV21-1 is described as a pseudogene. The CDR3 loop spans 15 amino acids. As DNA, the CDR3 is TGTGCCAGCGAGGGGGAGACGGGCAGCTCCTACGAGCAGTACGTC. Its translation is CASEGETGSSYEQYV.

CDR3 amino acids: CASSPRDRNSPLHF. CDR3 in DNA: TGTGCCAGTAGTCCCCGGGACAGAAATTCACCCCTCCACTTT. The rearrangement joins TRBV19 to TRBJ1-6; 7 bases match TRBD1. CDR1 LNHDA and CDR2 SQIVND come from the germline V gene (reference sequence). This CDR3 spans 14 amino acids. Unmatched junction bases numbered 5, after V lost 5 bases and J lost 7 bases.